The rows below give T cell receptor beta chains drawn from one sample of a study of blood T cell repertoires in COVID-19. Produced via immunoSEQ multiplex PCR; TCRdb's table is partial and in-frame only. Of 81,000 or so clones listed, more than 80% are singletons. Sequenced: peripheral blood. All receptors derive from a human donor in a cohort sampled during active COVID-19. CDR3s include the opening cysteine and the closing phenylalanine or tryptophan. A D gene is named only where the DNA matches it firmly. Where a row states a size, it is once, few, many or the class of an expanded clone; other rows omit it.

d_gene: NA; abundance: NA; j_gene: TRBJ1-1; v_gene: TRBV18; CDR3nt: TGTGCCAGCTCACCAGAGTTCGCAGGGAAGACTGAAGCTTTCTTT; CDR3aa: CASSPEFAGKTEAFF
d_gene: NA; abundance: few; j_gene: TRBJ1-4; v_gene: TRBV5-1; CDR3nt: TGCGCCAGCAGCTTGAGCCTTTCTAATGAAAAACTGTTTTTT; CDR3aa: CASSLSLSNEKLFF
d_gene: TRBD1; abundance: NA; j_gene: TRBJ1-4; v_gene: TRBV4-3; CDR3nt: TGCGCCAGCAGCGTCGGACAGGGGAAAACTAATGAAAAACTGTTTTTT; CDR3aa: CASSVGQGKTNEKLFF
d_gene: NA; abundance: NA; j_gene: TRBJ1-5; v_gene: TRBV11-2; CDR3nt: TGTGCCAGCAGCTTAGGAATAAGTAGAAAGCAGCCCCAGCATTTT; CDR3aa: CASSLGISRKQPQHF
d_gene: TRBD1; abundance: NA; j_gene: TRBJ1-5; v_gene: TRBV7-2; CDR3nt: TGTGCCAGCAGCTTCCCTGGGACAGGGAGTCAGCCCCAGCATTTT; CDR3aa: CASSFPGTGSQPQHF
d_gene: NA; abundance: NA; j_gene: TRBJ1-5; v_gene: TRBV19; CDR3nt: TGTGCCAGTAGTATATGGGGGGAAAATCAGCCCCAGCATTTT; CDR3aa: CASSIWGENQPQHF
d_gene: TRBD1; abundance: few; j_gene: TRBJ2-1; v_gene: TRBV28; CDR3nt: TGTGCCAGCAGTTCCCCGGGACAGCCGACGCCCTACAATGAGCAGTTCTTC; CDR3aa: CASSSPGQPTPYNEQFF
d_gene: NA; abundance: once; j_gene: TRBJ1-3; v_gene: TRBV5-1; CDR3nt: TGCGCCAGCAGCTTGAACGAACAGGGAAACACCATATATTTT; CDR3aa: CASSLNEQGNTIYF
d_gene: TRBD1; abundance: NA; j_gene: TRBJ2-5; v_gene: TRBV19; CDR3nt: TGTGCCAGTAGTATACTGAGACAGGGGCGAGAGACCCAGTACTTC; CDR3aa: CASSILRQGRETQYF
d_gene: NA; abundance: NA; j_gene: TRBJ1-6; v_gene: TRBV19; CDR3nt: TGTGCCAGTAGTATACTCCGGCAGGGAGGGAATTCACCCCTCCACTTT; CDR3aa: CASSILRQGGNSPLHF
d_gene: TRBD2; abundance: NA; j_gene: TRBJ2-3; v_gene: TRBV18; CDR3nt: TGTGCCAGCTCACGCACTAGCGGATCTAGCACAGATACGCAGTATTTT; CDR3aa: CASSRTSGSSTDTQYF
d_gene: NA; abundance: NA; j_gene: TRBJ1-5; v_gene: TRBV19; CDR3nt: TGTGCCAGTGAACAGGGTTTAGGAAATCAGCCCCAGCATTTT; CDR3aa: CASEQGLGNQPQHF
d_gene: NA; abundance: NA; j_gene: TRBJ2-5; v_gene: TRBV5-1; CDR3nt: TGCGCCAGCACCGTGGCGTGGGAGGACCAAGAGACCCAGTACTTC; CDR3aa: CASTVAWEDQETQYF
d_gene: NA; abundance: NA; j_gene: TRBJ2-1; v_gene: TRBV27; CDR3nt: TGTGCCAGCAGTTTCCGGGGTTACAATGAGCAGTTCTTC; CDR3aa: CASSFRGYNEQFF
d_gene: NA; abundance: NA; j_gene: TRBJ2-2; v_gene: TRBV7-3; CDR3nt: TGTGCCAGCAGCCCACAGATCGCCGCCGGGGAGCTGTTTTTT; CDR3aa: CASSPQIAAGELFF
d_gene: NA; abundance: NA; j_gene: TRBJ2-7; v_gene: TRBV19; CDR3nt: TGTGCCAGTAGTGACACCGACTACGAGCAGTACTTC; CDR3aa: CASSDTDYEQYF
d_gene: TRBD2; abundance: once; j_gene: TRBJ2-3; v_gene: TRBV7-3; CDR3nt: TGTGCCAGCAGCTCTGGACTAGCGGGCTCGGCAGATACGCAGTATTTT; CDR3aa: CASSSGLAGSADTQYF
d_gene: NA; abundance: NA; j_gene: TRBJ2-3; v_gene: TRBV6-5; CDR3nt: TGTGCCAGCAGTTACTCGAAACTGGCAGATACGCAGTATTTT; CDR3aa: CASSYSKLADTQYF
d_gene: NA; abundance: NA; j_gene: TRBJ1-1; v_gene: TRBV5-4; CDR3nt: TGTGCCAGCAGCTTGGGGCAGATGATACCTGAAGCTTTCTTT; CDR3aa: CASSLGQMIPEAFF
d_gene: TRBD1; abundance: NA; j_gene: TRBJ2-7; v_gene: TRBV6-7; CDR3nt: TGTGCCAGCAGCCGCTTCGGACAGGGGGAGATAGTGAACTACGAGCAGTACTTC; CDR3aa: CASSRFGQGEIVNYEQYF
d_gene: NA; abundance: NA; j_gene: TRBJ1-2; v_gene: TRBV6-5; CDR3nt: TGTGCCAGCACTCGGTCCCCATCTAACTATGGCTACACCTTC; CDR3aa: CASTRSPSNYGYTF
d_gene: TRBD1; abundance: NA; j_gene: TRBJ1-1; v_gene: TRBV5-1; CDR3nt: TGCGCCAGCAGCTTGGAGACAGGGAATTTATACACTGAAGCTTTCTTT; CDR3aa: CASSLETGNLYTEAFF
d_gene: NA; abundance: NA; j_gene: TRBJ2-2; v_gene: TRBV11-2; CDR3nt: TGTGCCAGCAGCCCCATTGCAGGGGTCGGGGAGCTGTTTTTT; CDR3aa: CASSPIAGVGELFF
d_gene: TRBD1; abundance: NA; j_gene: TRBJ1-1; v_gene: TRBV19; CDR3nt: TGTGCCAGTACCCCAGGGGGATACACTGAAGCTTTCTTT; CDR3aa: CASTPGGYTEAFF
d_gene: NA; abundance: few; j_gene: TRBJ1-5; v_gene: TRBV27; CDR3nt: TGTGCCAGCAGTTCGACAGGCCCCGCATATACTCCCCAGCATTTT; CDR3aa: CASSSTGPAYTPQHF
d_gene: NA; abundance: NA; j_gene: TRBJ1-4; v_gene: TRBV5-1; CDR3nt: TGCGCCAGCAGGCAACTCGGGGCAACTAATGAAAAACTGTTTTTT; CDR3aa: CASRQLGATNEKLFF
d_gene: NA; abundance: NA; j_gene: TRBJ2-3; v_gene: TRBV2; CDR3nt: TGTGCCAGTAACCGACAGGTCGGCACAGATACGCAGTATTTT; CDR3aa: CASNRQVGTDTQYF
d_gene: TRBD1; abundance: NA; j_gene: TRBJ1-1; v_gene: TRBV28; CDR3nt: TGTGCCCTGGGCCAGGGGGTACGGGGTACTGAAGCTTTCTTT; CDR3aa: CALGQGVRGTEAFF
d_gene: TRBD1; abundance: NA; j_gene: TRBJ1-2; v_gene: TRBV11-2; CDR3nt: TGTGCCAGCAGCGGCCGGACAGGGGGTTATAACTATGGCTACACCTTC; CDR3aa: CASSGRTGGYNYGYTF
d_gene: TRBD2; abundance: NA; j_gene: TRBJ2-1; v_gene: TRBV5-1; CDR3nt: TGCGCCAGCAGCTTGTCGACGGGGGGGCACAATGAGCAGTTCTTC; CDR3aa: CASSLSTGGHNEQFF
d_gene: TRBD1; abundance: NA; j_gene: TRBJ1-2; v_gene: TRBV7-9; CDR3nt: TGTGCCAGCAGCTCCCGGGACAGGGGAAGCGGCTACACCTTC; CDR3aa: CASSSRDRGSGYTF
d_gene: NA; abundance: NA; j_gene: TRBJ1-6; v_gene: TRBV27; CDR3nt: TGTGCCAGCAGTCTCCTCAGGGTTGATAGTTCACCCCTCCACTTT; CDR3aa: CASSLLRVDSSPLHF
d_gene: NA; abundance: NA; j_gene: TRBJ2-2; v_gene: TRBV10-3; CDR3nt: TGTGCCATCAGGTCGGGGGTGGACACCGGGGAGCTGTTTTTT; CDR3aa: CAIRSGVDTGELFF
d_gene: TRBD1; abundance: NA; j_gene: TRBJ1-6; v_gene: TRBV6-5; CDR3nt: TGTGCCAGCAGTTACTCCGGGACAGGGACCCTCCACTTT; CDR3aa: CASSYSGTGTLHF
d_gene: NA; abundance: NA; j_gene: TRBJ2-5; v_gene: TRBV15; CDR3nt: TGTGCCACCAGCTCCCGACTAGTCGGGCAAGAGACCCAGTACTTC; CDR3aa: CATSSRLVGQETQYF
d_gene: NA; abundance: NA; j_gene: TRBJ1-4; v_gene: TRBV5-5; CDR3nt: TGTGCCAGCAGCTGGGAGACGGGTGAAAAACTGTTTTTT; CDR3aa: CASSWETGEKLFF
d_gene: NA; abundance: NA; j_gene: TRBJ1-4; v_gene: TRBV4-3; CDR3nt: TGCGCCAGCAGCCAAGATGGCCCAGAGGTTGCCCTACGAAGGTACTCAAGGGAAAAACTGTTTTTT; CDR3aa: CASSQDGPEVALRRYSREKLFF
d_gene: NA; abundance: NA; j_gene: TRBJ2-1; v_gene: TRBV13; CDR3nt: TGTGCCAGCAGCCCTGGCTGGGGCAGAAAATACAATGAGCAGTTCTTC; CDR3aa: CASSPGWGRKYNEQFF
d_gene: NA; abundance: few; j_gene: TRBJ2-3; v_gene: TRBV10-3; CDR3nt: TGTGCCATCAGTGGGGGCCGAAGCACAGATACGCAGTATTTT; CDR3aa: CAISGGRSTDTQYF
d_gene: NA; abundance: once; j_gene: TRBJ1-2; v_gene: TRBV14; CDR3nt: TGTGCCAGCAGCCCGAACAGAGTTAATGGCTACACCTTC; CDR3aa: CASSPNRVNGYTF